This is a list of T cell receptor beta chains from one sample in a study of siplizumab effects on memory and regulatory T cells. The assay was immunoSEQ multiplex PCR, and TCRdb's table has in-frame clones only and misses some. The sample includes about 56,000 clones, about 98% of them seen just once. The sample consisted of naive CD8+ T cells sorted from blood. These receptors all come from a human donor in good health. Both conserved end residues are part of each CDR3. The D gene is left open where the match is weak. Clone size, where shown, is once, few, many, or a class for clones that have expanded.

j_gene: TRBJ1-3; v_gene: TRBV5-1; abundance: -; d_gene: -; CDR3nt: TGCGTCAGCAGCTTGGGAGCGGGCTCTGGAAACACCATATATTTT; CDR3aa: CVSSLGAGSGNTIYF
j_gene: TRBJ2-1; v_gene: TRBV27; abundance: -; d_gene: TRBD1; CDR3nt: TGTGCCAGCACCATCGGGACAGGGAACTACAATGAGCAGTTCTTC; CDR3aa: CASTIGTGNYNEQFF
j_gene: TRBJ2-7; v_gene: TRBV2; abundance: -; d_gene: -; CDR3nt: TGTGCCAGCAGTGAAGGGCTAGACTCCTACGAGCAGTACTTC; CDR3aa: CASSEGLDSYEQYF
j_gene: TRBJ1-5; v_gene: TRBV15; abundance: -; d_gene: -; CDR3nt: TGTGCCACCAGCAGAGCAACGCGGGACCGCAATCAGCCCCAGCATTTT; CDR3aa: CATSRATRDRNQPQHF
j_gene: TRBJ2-2; v_gene: TRBV19; abundance: -; d_gene: -; CDR3nt: TGTGCCAGTAGTATAAACCTTCAAAACACCGGGGAGCTGTTTTTT; CDR3aa: CASSINLQNTGELFF
j_gene: TRBJ2-3; v_gene: TRBV7-9; abundance: -; d_gene: -; CDR3nt: TGTGCCAGCAGCTTTTCGGGGGATACGCAGTATTTT; CDR3aa: CASSFSGDTQYF
j_gene: TRBJ1-1; v_gene: TRBV5-1; abundance: -; d_gene: -; CDR3nt: TGCGCCAGCAGCTTGGGTAGTGAAGCTTTCTTT; CDR3aa: CASSLGSEAFF
j_gene: TRBJ2-2; v_gene: TRBV7-6; abundance: -; d_gene: TRBD1; CDR3nt: TGTGCCAGCAGCTTAGGGACAGGGGATACCGGGGAGCTGTTTTTT; CDR3aa: CASSLGTGDTGELFF
j_gene: TRBJ2-2; v_gene: TRBV4-1; abundance: -; d_gene: -; CDR3nt: TGCGCCAGCAGCCGGGATGCCGGGGAGCTGTTTTTT; CDR3aa: CASSRDAGELFF
j_gene: TRBJ2-1; v_gene: TRBV7-9; abundance: once; d_gene: -; CDR3nt: TGTGCCAGCAGCCACGGGTCCGTACAGTTCTTC; CDR3aa: CASSHGSVQFF
j_gene: TRBJ2-7; v_gene: TRBV5-4; abundance: -; d_gene: -; CDR3nt: TGTGCCAGCAGCGGCCCGGGCGAGCAGTACTTC; CDR3aa: CASSGPGEQYF
j_gene: TRBJ1-2; v_gene: TRBV9; abundance: -; d_gene: -; CDR3nt: TGTGCCAGCAGCGTAGGCGGGGAAGATGGCTACACCTTC; CDR3aa: CASSVGGEDGYTF
j_gene: TRBJ2-5; v_gene: TRBV9; abundance: -; d_gene: TRBD2; CDR3nt: TGTGCCAGCAGCGTAGCTGCCCTGGGACTAGGGGAGTCTCGAGAGACCCAGTACTTC; CDR3aa: CASSVAALGLGESRETQYF
j_gene: TRBJ2-5; v_gene: TRBV5-1; abundance: -; d_gene: -; CDR3nt: TGCGCCAGCAGCCTAACACCTGGAGCACAAGAGACCCAGTACTTC; CDR3aa: CASSLTPGAQETQYF
j_gene: TRBJ2-7; v_gene: TRBV27; abundance: -; d_gene: -; CDR3nt: TGTGCCAGCAGTTTATTAGGGGGGACAACCTACGAGCAGTACTTC; CDR3aa: CASSLLGGTTYEQYF
j_gene: TRBJ2-2; v_gene: TRBV30; abundance: -; d_gene: TRBD2; CDR3nt: TGTGCCTGGAGTGTATTCTTTGCTAGCGGGACACTCAACACCGGGGAGCTGTTTTTT; CDR3aa: CAWSVFFASGTLNTGELFF
j_gene: TRBJ2-7; v_gene: TRBV4-3; abundance: -; d_gene: TRBD1; CDR3nt: TGCGCCAGCAGCCAAGGAAGGGACAGGGTCTACGAGCAGTACTTC; CDR3aa: CASSQGRDRVYEQYF
j_gene: TRBJ2-7; v_gene: TRBV5-8; abundance: -; d_gene: -; CDR3nt: TGTGCCAGCAGCTACGGCGGCCCCTACGAGCAGTACTTC; CDR3aa: CASSYGGPYEQYF
j_gene: TRBJ1-2; v_gene: TRBV6-6; abundance: -; d_gene: -; CDR3nt: TGTGCCAGCACCTCGGGATCCTTCTATGGCTACACCTTC; CDR3aa: CASTSGSFYGYTF
j_gene: TRBJ1-2; v_gene: TRBV30; abundance: -; d_gene: TRBD1; CDR3nt: TGTGCCTGGAGTGTACGGACAGGGGGCCGTGGCTACACCTTC; CDR3aa: CAWSVRTGGRGYTF
j_gene: TRBJ2-6; v_gene: TRBV4-3; abundance: -; d_gene: -; CDR3nt: TGCGCCAGCAGCCCGGACGGGGCCTCTGGGGCCAACGTCCTGACTTTC; CDR3aa: CASSPDGASGANVLTF
j_gene: TRBJ1-1; v_gene: TRBV9; abundance: -; d_gene: TRBD1; CDR3nt: TGTGCCAGCAGCGGACAGGGGAACACTGAAGCTTTCTTT; CDR3aa: CASSGQGNTEAFF
j_gene: TRBJ2-1; v_gene: TRBV7-3; abundance: -; d_gene: -; CDR3nt: TGTGCCAGCAGCTCCCACCCAAGCTCCTACAATGAGCAGTTCTTC; CDR3aa: CASSSHPSSYNEQFF
j_gene: TRBJ2-2; v_gene: TRBV19; abundance: once; d_gene: TRBD1; CDR3nt: TGTGCCAGTAGTATGGTTTCAGGGGGCTCGATCACCGGGGAGCTGTTTTTT; CDR3aa: CASSMVSGGSITGELFF
j_gene: TRBJ2-7; v_gene: TRBV12-5; abundance: once; d_gene: -; CDR3nt: TGTGCTAGTGGTCCCGGGAGCTCCTACGAGCAGTACTTC; CDR3aa: CASGPGSSYEQYF
j_gene: TRBJ2-5; v_gene: TRBV28; abundance: -; d_gene: TRBD2; CDR3nt: TGTGCCAGCAGGGGGACTAGCGAGCAAGAGACCCAGTACTTC; CDR3aa: CASRGTSEQETQYF
j_gene: TRBJ2-1; v_gene: TRBV18; abundance: -; d_gene: -; CDR3nt: TGTGCCAGCTCACCGTCAGGGAACAACTACAATGAGCAGTTCTTC; CDR3aa: CASSPSGNNYNEQFF
j_gene: TRBJ2-7; v_gene: TRBV27; abundance: -; d_gene: -; CDR3nt: TGTGCCAGCAGTTTTGGCAGGGAGGTCCTCGGGGAGCAGTACTTC; CDR3aa: CASSFGREVLGEQYF
j_gene: TRBJ2-3; v_gene: TRBV2; abundance: -; d_gene: TRBD1; CDR3nt: TGTGCCAGCAGTGAAAGACAGGGATCAATTTACACAGATACGCAGTATTTT; CDR3aa: CASSERQGSIYTDTQYF
j_gene: TRBJ2-1; v_gene: TRBV29-1; abundance: -; d_gene: -; CDR3nt: TGCAGCGTTACTCCGAGCTCCTACAATGAGCAGTTCTTC; CDR3aa: CSVTPSSYNEQFF
j_gene: TRBJ1-1; v_gene: TRBV5-6; abundance: -; d_gene: -; CDR3nt: TGTGCCAGCAGCACTGGGGCAAACACTGAAGCTTTCTTT; CDR3aa: CASSTGANTEAFF
j_gene: TRBJ1-4; v_gene: TRBV7-9; abundance: -; d_gene: -; CDR3nt: TGTGCCAGCAGCCCCGGACGGGGTGCAACTAATGAAAAACTGTTTTTT; CDR3aa: CASSPGRGATNEKLFF
j_gene: TRBJ2-2; v_gene: TRBV4-3; abundance: -; d_gene: -; CDR3nt: TGCGCCAGCAGCCAAGAACGGAGAGTCAGGGTGGGCACCGGGGAGCTGTTTTTT; CDR3aa: CASSQERRVRVGTGELFF
j_gene: TRBJ1-5; v_gene: TRBV18; abundance: -; d_gene: TRBD1; CDR3nt: TGTGCCAGCTCACCCCGGGACAGGGGCTATCAGCCCCAGCATTTT; CDR3aa: CASSPRDRGYQPQHF
j_gene: TRBJ2-3; v_gene: TRBV2; abundance: -; d_gene: TRBD2; CDR3nt: TGTGCCAGCGTCTCAAGCGGGAGGCCTGCAGATACGCAGTATTTT; CDR3aa: CASVSSGRPADTQYF
j_gene: TRBJ2-7; v_gene: TRBV25-1; abundance: -; d_gene: -; CDR3nt: TGTGCCAGCAGTGCTGGGGGGAACGAGCAGTACTTC; CDR3aa: CASSAGGNEQYF
j_gene: TRBJ2-5; v_gene: TRBV6-1; abundance: -; d_gene: TRBD2; CDR3nt: TGTGCCAGCAGTGAATTCCTTGGGGGGGAAACTAGGGCTTACGAGACCCAGTACTTC; CDR3aa: CASSEFLGGETRAYETQYF
j_gene: TRBJ2-3; v_gene: TRBV10-2; abundance: -; d_gene: TRBD2; CDR3nt: TGCGCCAGCAGTGAGCCCCGGGTTCCAGCGGGAGTCGCAGATACGCAGTATTTT; CDR3aa: CASSEPRVPAGVADTQYF
j_gene: TRBJ1-2; v_gene: TRBV13; abundance: once; d_gene: -; CDR3nt: TGTGCCAGCAGCATATCTAACTATGGCTACACCTTC; CDR3aa: CASSISNYGYTF
j_gene: TRBJ2-7; v_gene: TRBV2; abundance: -; d_gene: -; CDR3nt: TGTGCCAGCAGTGGGGACTCCTACGAGCAGTACTTC; CDR3aa: CASSGDSYEQYF
j_gene: TRBJ1-1; v_gene: TRBV7-9; abundance: -; d_gene: -; CDR3nt: TGTGCCAGCAGCTTAGCAGGGCCCTGGGGCACTGAAGCTTTCTTT; CDR3aa: CASSLAGPWGTEAFF
j_gene: TRBJ2-3; v_gene: TRBV15; abundance: -; d_gene: -; CDR3nt: TGTGCCACCAGCAGGGATATAAGCACAGATACGCAGTATTTT; CDR3aa: CATSRDISTDTQYF
j_gene: TRBJ2-5; v_gene: TRBV9; abundance: once; d_gene: -; CDR3nt: TGTGCCAGCAGCGCCCGGGCGGATGGGGAGACCCAGTACTTC; CDR3aa: CASSARADGETQYF
j_gene: TRBJ2-7; v_gene: TRBV11-3; abundance: -; d_gene: -; CDR3nt: TGTGCCAGCAGTCTCCCTGGACATAACGAGCAGTACTTC; CDR3aa: CASSLPGHNEQYF
j_gene: TRBJ2-1; v_gene: TRBV7-7; abundance: once; d_gene: TRBD2; CDR3nt: TGTGCTAGCAGCCCCGGGACTAGCGGGATCAATGAGCAGTTCTTC; CDR3aa: CASSPGTSGINEQFF
j_gene: TRBJ2-2; v_gene: TRBV19; abundance: once; d_gene: -; CDR3nt: TGTGCCAGTAGTACCATTGGGGTAGGGGCTACCGGGGAGCTGTTTTTT; CDR3aa: CASSTIGVGATGELFF
j_gene: TRBJ2-1; v_gene: TRBV9; abundance: -; d_gene: -; CDR3nt: TGTGCCAGCAGCTCAGAGGGGGGAGGCAATGAGCAGTTCTTC; CDR3aa: CASSSEGGGNEQFF
j_gene: TRBJ1-1; v_gene: TRBV2; abundance: -; d_gene: -; CDR3nt: TGTGCCAGCAGTGAAGGCAGTAGTATGAACACTGAAGCTTTCTTT; CDR3aa: CASSEGSSMNTEAFF